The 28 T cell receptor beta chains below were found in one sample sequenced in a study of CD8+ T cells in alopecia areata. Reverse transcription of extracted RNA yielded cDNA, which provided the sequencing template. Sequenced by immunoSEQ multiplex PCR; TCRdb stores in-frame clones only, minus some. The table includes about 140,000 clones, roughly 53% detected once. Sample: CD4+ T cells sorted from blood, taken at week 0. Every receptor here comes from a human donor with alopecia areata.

As DNA, the CDR3 is TGTGCCTGGAGGGCGACGGCAACCTACGAGCAGTACTTC. Translating it yields CAWRATATYEQYF. The chain uses TRBV30 and TRBJ2-5; D is uncertain. The J call is doubtful: the DNA matches TRBJ2-7 better. In germline, CDR1 is GTSNPN, CDR2 SVGIG (reference sequence). The CDR3 runs to 13 residues.

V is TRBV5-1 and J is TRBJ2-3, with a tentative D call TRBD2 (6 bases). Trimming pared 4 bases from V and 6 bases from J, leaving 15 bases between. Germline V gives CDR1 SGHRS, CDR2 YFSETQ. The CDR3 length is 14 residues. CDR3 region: CASSGGATTDTQYF. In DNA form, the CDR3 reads TGCGCCAGCAGCGGCGGGGCAACGACGGATACGCAGTATTTT.

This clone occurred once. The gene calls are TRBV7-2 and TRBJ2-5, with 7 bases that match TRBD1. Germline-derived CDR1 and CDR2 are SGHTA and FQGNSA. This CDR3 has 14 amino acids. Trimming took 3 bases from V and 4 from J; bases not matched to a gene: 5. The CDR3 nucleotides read TGTGCCAGCAGCTTTGACAGGGAGTTAGAGACCCAGTACTTC. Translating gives CASSFDRELETQYF. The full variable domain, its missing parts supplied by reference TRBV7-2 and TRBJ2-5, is GAGVSQSPSNKVTEKGKDVELRCDPISGHTALYWYRQSLGQGLEFLIYFQGNSAPDKSGLPSDRFSAERTGGSVSTLTIQRTQQEDSAVYLCASSFDRELETQYFGPGTRLLVL.

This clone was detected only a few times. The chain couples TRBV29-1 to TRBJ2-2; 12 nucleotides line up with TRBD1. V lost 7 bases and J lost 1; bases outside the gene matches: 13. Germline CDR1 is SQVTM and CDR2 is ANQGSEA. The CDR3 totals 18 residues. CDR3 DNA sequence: TGCAGCGGACGATCTCCGGGGACAGGGGGCGGGAACACCGGGGAGCTGTTTTTT. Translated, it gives CSGRSPGTGGGNTGELFF.

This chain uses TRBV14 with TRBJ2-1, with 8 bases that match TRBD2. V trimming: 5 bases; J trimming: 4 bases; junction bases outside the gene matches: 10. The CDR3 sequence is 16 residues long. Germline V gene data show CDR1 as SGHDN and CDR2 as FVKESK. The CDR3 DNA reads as TGTGCCAGCAGCGGAAGGGGGACTAGAAATTACAATGAGCAGTTCTTC. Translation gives CASSGRGTRNYNEQFF.

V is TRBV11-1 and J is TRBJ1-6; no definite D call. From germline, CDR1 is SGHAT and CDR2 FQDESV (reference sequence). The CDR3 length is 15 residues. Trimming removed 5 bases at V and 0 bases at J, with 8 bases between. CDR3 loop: CASSGDHSYNSPLHF. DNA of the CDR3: TGTGCCAGCAGCGGAGACCACTCCTATAATTCACCCCTCCACTTT.

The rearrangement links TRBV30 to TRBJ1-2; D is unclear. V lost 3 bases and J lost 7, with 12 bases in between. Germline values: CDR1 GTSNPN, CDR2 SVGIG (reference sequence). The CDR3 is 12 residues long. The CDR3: CAWRYSFFGYTF. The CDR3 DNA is TGTGCCTGGAGATACAGTTTTTTTGGCTACACCTTC.

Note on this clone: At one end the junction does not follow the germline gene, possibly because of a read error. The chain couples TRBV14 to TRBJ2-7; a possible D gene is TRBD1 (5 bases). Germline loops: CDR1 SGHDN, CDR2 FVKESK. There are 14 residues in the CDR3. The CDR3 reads CASSQDWIRGFVFF. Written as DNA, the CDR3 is TGTGCCAGCAGCCAAGATTGGATTAGGGGCTTCGTCTTCTTC.

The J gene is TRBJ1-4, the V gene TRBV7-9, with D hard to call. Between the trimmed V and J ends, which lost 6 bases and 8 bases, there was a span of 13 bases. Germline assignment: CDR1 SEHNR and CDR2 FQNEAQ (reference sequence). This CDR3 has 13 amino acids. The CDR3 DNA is TGTGCCAGCAGTCTAACGGGAAACGAAAAACTGTTTTTT. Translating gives CASSLTGNEKLFF.

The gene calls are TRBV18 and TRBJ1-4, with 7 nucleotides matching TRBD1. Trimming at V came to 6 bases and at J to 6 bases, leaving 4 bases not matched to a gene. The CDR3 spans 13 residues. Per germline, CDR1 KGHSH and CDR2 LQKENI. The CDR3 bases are TGTGCCAGCTCCCGGGGGACAGATGAAAAACTGTTTTTT. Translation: CASSRGTDEKLFF. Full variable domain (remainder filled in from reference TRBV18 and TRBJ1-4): NAGVMQNPRHLVRRRGQEARLRCSPMKGHSHVYWYRQLPEEGLKFMVYLQKENIIDESGMPKERFSAEFPKEGPSILRIQQVVRGDSAAYFCASSRGTDEKLFFGSGTQLSVL.

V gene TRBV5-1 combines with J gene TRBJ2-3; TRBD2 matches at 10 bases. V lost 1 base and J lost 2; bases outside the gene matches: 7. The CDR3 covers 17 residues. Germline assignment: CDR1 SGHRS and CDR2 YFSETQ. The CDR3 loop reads CASSLRGSGGSTDTQYF. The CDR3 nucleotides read TGCGCCAGCAGCTTGCGAGGTAGCGGGGGGTCCACAGATACGCAGTATTTT.

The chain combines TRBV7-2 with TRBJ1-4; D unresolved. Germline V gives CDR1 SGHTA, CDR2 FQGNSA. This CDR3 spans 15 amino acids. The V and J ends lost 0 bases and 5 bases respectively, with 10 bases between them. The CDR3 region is CASSLAKTPNEKLFF. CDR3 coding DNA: TGTGCCAGCAGCTTAGCAAAAACACCGAATGAAAAACTGTTTTTT.

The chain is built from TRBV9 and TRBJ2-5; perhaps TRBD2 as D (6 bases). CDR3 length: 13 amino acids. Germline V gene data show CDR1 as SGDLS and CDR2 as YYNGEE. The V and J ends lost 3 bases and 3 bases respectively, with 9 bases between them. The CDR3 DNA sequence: TGTGCCAGCAGCGCGGGACTTGAAGAGACCCAGTACTTC. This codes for CASSAGLEETQYF.

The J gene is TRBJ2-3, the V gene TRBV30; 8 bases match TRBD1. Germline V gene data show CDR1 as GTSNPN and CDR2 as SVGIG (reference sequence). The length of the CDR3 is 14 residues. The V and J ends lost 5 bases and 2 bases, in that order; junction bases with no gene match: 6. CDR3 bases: TGTGCCTGGTCCAGGGGGCAGCCCACAGATACGCAGTATTTT. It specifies CAWSRGQPTDTQYF.

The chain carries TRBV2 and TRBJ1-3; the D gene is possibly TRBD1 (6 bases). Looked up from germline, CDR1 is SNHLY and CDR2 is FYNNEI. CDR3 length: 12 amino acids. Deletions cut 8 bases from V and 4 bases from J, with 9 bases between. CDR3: CASGTGGNTIYF. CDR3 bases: TGTGCCAGCGGAACAGGGGGAAACACCATATATTTT.

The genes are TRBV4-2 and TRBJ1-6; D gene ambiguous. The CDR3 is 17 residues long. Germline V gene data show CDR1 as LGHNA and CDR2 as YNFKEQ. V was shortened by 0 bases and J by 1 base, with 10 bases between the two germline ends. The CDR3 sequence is CASSQDGVGSYNSPLHF. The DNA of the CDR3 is TGTGCCAGCAGCCAAGATGGGGTGGGTTCCTATAATTCACCCCTCCACTTT.

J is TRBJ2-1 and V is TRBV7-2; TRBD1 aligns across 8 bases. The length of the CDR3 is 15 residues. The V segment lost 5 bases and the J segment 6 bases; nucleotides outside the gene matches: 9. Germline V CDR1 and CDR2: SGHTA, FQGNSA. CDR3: CASSLQWTGSNEQFF. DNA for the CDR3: TGTGCCAGCAGCCTACAATGGACAGGGTCCAATGAGCAGTTCTTC.

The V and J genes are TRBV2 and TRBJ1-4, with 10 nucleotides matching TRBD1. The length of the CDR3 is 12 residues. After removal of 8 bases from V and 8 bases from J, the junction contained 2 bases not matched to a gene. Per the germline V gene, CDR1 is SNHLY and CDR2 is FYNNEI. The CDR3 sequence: CASRTGGEKLFF. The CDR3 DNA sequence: TGTGCCAGCCGGACAGGGGGAGAAAAACTGTTTTTT.

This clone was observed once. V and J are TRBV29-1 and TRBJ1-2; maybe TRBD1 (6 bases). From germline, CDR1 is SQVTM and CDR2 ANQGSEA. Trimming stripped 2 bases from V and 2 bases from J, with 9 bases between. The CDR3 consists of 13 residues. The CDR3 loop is CSVETGHNYGYTF. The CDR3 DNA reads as TGCAGCGTTGAAACGGGACACAACTATGGCTACACCTTC.

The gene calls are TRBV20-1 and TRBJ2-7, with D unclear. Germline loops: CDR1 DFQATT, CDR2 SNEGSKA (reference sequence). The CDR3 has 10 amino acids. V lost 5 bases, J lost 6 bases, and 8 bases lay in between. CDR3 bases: TGCAGTGCTCTCCGGTCCGAGCAGTACTTC. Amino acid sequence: CSALRSEQYF.

CDR3 nucleotide sequence: TGCGCCAGCAGCCCGGGACGGACGACCCTAACAGATACGCAGTATTTT. It codes for CASSPGRTTLTDTQYF. The rearrangement joins TRBV4-3 to TRBJ2-3; D may correspond to TRBD1 or TRBD2 (5 bases each). The CDR3 covers 16 residues. The germline gives CDR1 LGHNA, CDR2 YSLEER. V lost 4 bases and J lost 3, with 17 bases in between.

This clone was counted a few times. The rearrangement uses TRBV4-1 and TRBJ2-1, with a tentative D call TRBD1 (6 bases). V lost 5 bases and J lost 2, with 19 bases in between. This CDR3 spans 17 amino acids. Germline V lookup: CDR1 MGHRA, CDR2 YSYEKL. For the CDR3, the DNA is TGCGCCAGCAGCGTCCGAGGATACGGACAGACCTACAATGAGCAGTTCTTC. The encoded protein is CASSVRGYGQTYNEQFF.

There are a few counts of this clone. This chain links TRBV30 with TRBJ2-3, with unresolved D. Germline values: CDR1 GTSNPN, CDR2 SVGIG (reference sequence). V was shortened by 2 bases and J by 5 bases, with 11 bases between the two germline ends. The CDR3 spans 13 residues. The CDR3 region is CAWSTDGLDTQYF. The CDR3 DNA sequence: TGTGCCTGGAGTACCGACGGGCTAGATACGCAGTATTTT.

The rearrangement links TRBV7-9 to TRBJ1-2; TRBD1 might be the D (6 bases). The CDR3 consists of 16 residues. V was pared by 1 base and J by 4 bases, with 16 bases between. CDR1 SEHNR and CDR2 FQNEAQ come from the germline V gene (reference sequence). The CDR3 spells CASSLGAGARGYGYTF. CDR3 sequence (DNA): TGTGCCAGCAGCTTAGGTGCGGGGGCGCGCGGCTATGGCTACACCTTC.

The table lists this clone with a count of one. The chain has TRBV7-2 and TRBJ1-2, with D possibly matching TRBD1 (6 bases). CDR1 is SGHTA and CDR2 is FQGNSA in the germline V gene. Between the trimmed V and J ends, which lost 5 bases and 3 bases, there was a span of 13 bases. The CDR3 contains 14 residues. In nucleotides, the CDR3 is TGTGCCAGCAGCCGTAGACAGGCTTACTATGGCTACACCTTC. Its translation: CASSRRQAYYGYTF.

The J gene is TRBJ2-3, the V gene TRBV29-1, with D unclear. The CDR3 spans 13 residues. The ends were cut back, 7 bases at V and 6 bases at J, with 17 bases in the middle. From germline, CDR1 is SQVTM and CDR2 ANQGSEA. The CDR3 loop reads CSAADGYEDTQYF. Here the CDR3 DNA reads TGCAGCGCCGCAGACGGGTATGAGGATACGCAGTATTTT.

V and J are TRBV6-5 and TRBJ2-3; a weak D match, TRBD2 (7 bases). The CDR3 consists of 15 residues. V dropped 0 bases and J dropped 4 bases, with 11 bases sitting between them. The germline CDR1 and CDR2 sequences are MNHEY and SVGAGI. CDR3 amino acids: CASSYSGGLADTQYF. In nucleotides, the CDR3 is TGTGCCAGCAGTTACTCGGGGGGGCTGGCAGATACGCAGTATTTT.

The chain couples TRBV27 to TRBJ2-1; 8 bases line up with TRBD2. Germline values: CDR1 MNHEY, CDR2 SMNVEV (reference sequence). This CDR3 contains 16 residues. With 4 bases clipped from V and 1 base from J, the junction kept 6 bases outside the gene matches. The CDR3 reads CASSSSGGVSYNEQFF. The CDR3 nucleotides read TGTGCCAGCAGTTCGAGCGGGGGTGTATCCTACAATGAGCAGTTCTTC.